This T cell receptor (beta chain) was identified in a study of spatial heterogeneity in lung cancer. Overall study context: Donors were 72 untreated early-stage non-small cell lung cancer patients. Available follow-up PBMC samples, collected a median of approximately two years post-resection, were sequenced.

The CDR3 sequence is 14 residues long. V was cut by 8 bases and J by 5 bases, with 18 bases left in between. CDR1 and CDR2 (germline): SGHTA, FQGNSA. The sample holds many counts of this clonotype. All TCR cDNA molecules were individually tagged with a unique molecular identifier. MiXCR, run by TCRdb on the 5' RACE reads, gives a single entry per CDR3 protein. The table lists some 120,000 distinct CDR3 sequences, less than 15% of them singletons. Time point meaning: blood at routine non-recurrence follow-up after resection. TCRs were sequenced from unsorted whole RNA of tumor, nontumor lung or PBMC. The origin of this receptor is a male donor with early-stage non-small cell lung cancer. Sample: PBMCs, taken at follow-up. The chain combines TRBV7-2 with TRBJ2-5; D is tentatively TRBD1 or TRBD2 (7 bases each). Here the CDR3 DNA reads TGTGCCAGCGGCAGGGGGGGGGCCTCGGAGACCCAGTACTTC. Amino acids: CASGRGGASETQYF.